Described below is a single T cell receptor (beta chain) sequence and its context. Antigen unknown. A clone one base away is much larger, so this may be a read error. TCRbeta library construction was performed incorporating unique molecular identifiers. MiXCR, run by TCRdb on the PCR reads, gives a single entry per CDR3 protein. The table shows around 250,000 distinct CDR3 sequences, with around 7.5% occurring only once. These data originate in a study of T-cell reconstitution after alpha-beta-depleted transplantation in children. Findings and caveats of the study: One year after transplant, T-cell counts and diversity came mostly from newly produced T cells. Some patients' high day-60 TCRbeta diversity was attributed to recipient cells surviving conditioning. Expanded clones from the graft, numbering several hundred, reportedly supplied alpha-beta T cells about two months after transplant.

This material consisted of PBMCs, mostly from graft donor cells, taken 180 days after TCRalphabeta/CD19-depleted stem cell transplant. The receptor was isolated from a male patient aged 10 to 17 who had a stem cell transplant for acute lymphoblastic leukemia, so the T cells may come from the graft donor.

The CDR3: CASSQDRPNTEAFF. DNA for the CDR3: TGTGCCAGCAGCCAAGATCGGCCGAACACTGAAGCTTTCTTT. This rearrangement joins TRBV3-1 to TRBJ1-1, with D uncertain. Looked up from germline, CDR1 is LGHDT and CDR2 is YNNKEL (reference sequence). Trimming cost V 0 bases and J 1 base, with 6 bases left between them. This CDR3 is 14 amino acids long.